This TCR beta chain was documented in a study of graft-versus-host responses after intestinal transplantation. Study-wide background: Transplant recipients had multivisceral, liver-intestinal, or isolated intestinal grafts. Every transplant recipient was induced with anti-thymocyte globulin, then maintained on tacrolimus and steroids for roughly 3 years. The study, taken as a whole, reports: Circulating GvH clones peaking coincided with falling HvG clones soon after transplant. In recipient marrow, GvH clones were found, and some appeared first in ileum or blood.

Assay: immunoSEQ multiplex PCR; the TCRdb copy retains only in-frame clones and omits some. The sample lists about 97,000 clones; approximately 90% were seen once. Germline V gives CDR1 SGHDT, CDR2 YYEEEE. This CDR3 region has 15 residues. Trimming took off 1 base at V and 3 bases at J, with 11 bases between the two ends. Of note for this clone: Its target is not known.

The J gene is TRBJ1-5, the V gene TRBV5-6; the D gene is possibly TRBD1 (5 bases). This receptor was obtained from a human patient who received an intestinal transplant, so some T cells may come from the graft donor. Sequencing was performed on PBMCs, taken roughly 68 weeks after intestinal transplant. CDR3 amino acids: CASSLWARVNQPQHF. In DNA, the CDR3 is TGTGCCAGCAGCTTGTGGGCCAGGGTCAATCAGCCCCAGCATTTT.